Below, 6 T cell receptor beta chains from the same sample are listed, as sequenced in a study of CD8 T cells in ankylosing spondylitis. These receptors have no identified antigens. Study-wide results and caveats: Within ankylosing spondylitis blood, a TCR beta motif made up of several highly homologous variants appeared to be characteristic.

TCRdb reprocessed the 5' RACE reads with MiXCR, giving one entry per CDR3 protein. The profile shows roughly 400,000 distinct CDR3 sequences, approximately 20% of them singletons. The sequencing sample was made of blood, either unsorted or a sorted T cell fraction (not recorded which). Receptor source: a male donor with ankylosing spondylitis.

The chain recombines TRBV5-1 with TRBJ2-3, with 10 bases identical to TRBD2. Germline CDR1 is SGHRS and CDR2 is YFSETQ. This CDR3 has 16 residues. V lost 0 bases, J lost 6 bases, and 7 bases stayed unmatched. CDR3 loop: CASSLGGSSGSDTQYF. The CDR3 nucleotides are TGCGCCAGCAGCTTGGGAGGCTCTAGCGGGAGTGATACGCAGTATTTT.

The rearrangement uses TRBV7-2 and TRBJ1-1; D call uncertain. V dropped 4 bases and J dropped 2 bases, with 8 bases sitting between them. Germline values: CDR1 SGHTA, CDR2 FQGNSA. The CDR3 spans 13 residues. CDR3 protein: CASSSNLNTEAFF. CDR3 DNA sequence: TGTGCCAGCAGCTCGAACCTTAACACTGAAGCTTTCTTT.

There are a few counts of this clonotype. The chain is built from TRBV5-1 and TRBJ2-1; tentatively, D is TRBD1 (6 bases). From germline, CDR1 is SGHRS and CDR2 YFSETQ. Trimming took off 0 bases at V and 7 bases at J, with 11 bases between the two ends. The CDR3 is 14 amino acids. CDR3 sequence reads: CASSLGLGANEQFF. As DNA, the CDR3 is TGCGCCAGCAGCTTGGGGTTGGGGGCTAATGAGCAGTTCTTC.

The CDR3 DNA reads as TGTGCCAGCAGTTCGACTAGCGGGCGTAATAGTTTCGGGGAGCTGTTTTTT. It encodes CASSSTSGRNSFGELFF. The chain uses TRBV25-1 and TRBJ2-2; TRBD2 matches 10 bases. After removal of 5 bases from V and 7 bases from J, the junction contained 13 bases not matched to a gene. Germline values: CDR1 MGHDK, CDR2 SYGVNS. The CDR3 covers 17 residues.

The chain has TRBV27 and TRBJ2-3; 7 bases match TRBD2. The CDR3 contains 16 residues. V trimming: 10 bases; J trimming: 2 bases; junction bases outside the gene matches: 15. Germline V gene sequence: CDR1 MNHEY, CDR2 SMNVEV (reference sequence). Here the CDR3 DNA reads TGTGCCACTTCGAGAAGGTTGGGAGGGTTCACAGATACGCAGTATTTT. Its protein product is CATSRRLGGFTDTQYF.

V and J are TRBV28 and TRBJ2-1, with 11 nucleotides matching TRBD2. Germline lookup yields CDR1 MDHEN and CDR2 SYDVKM. The CDR3 contains 15 residues. The trim removed 5 bases at V and 9 bases at J, leaving 9 bases unmatched. CDR3 residues: CASSLSGRALFEQFF. CDR3 DNA: TGTGCCAGCAGTCTTAGCGGGAGGGCCCTCTTTGAGCAGTTCTTC. Combining the CDR3 with reference TRBV28 and TRBJ2-1 gives the whole variable domain DVKVTQSSRYLVKRTGEKVFLECVQDMDHENMFWYRQDPGLGLRLIYFSYDVKMKEKGDIPEGYSVSREKKERFSLILESASTNQTSMYLCASSLSGRALFEQFFGPGTRLTVL.